The clone carrying this T cell receptor beta chain was seen a few times. Its cognate antigen is unknown. Unique molecular identifiers tagged the TCRbeta library. Each CDR3 protein is one row after TCRdb ran MiXCR on the PCR reads. The sample records around 270,000 distinct CDR3 sequences, 6.5% to 9% being singletons. This sample was included in a study of T-cell reconstitution after alpha-beta-depleted transplantation in children. Study-wide results and caveats: After transplant, at about two months, alpha-beta T cells were reportedly derived from several hundred expanded graft clones. T-cell counts and diversity at one year post-transplant came mainly from newly produced T cells. There were some patients whose high TCRbeta diversity at day 60 came from surviving recipient T cells and thymic progenitors.

CDR1 and CDR2 (germline): SEHNR, FQNEAQ (reference sequence). V was pared by 2 bases and J by 3 bases, with 10 bases between. This CDR3 contains 15 residues. This sample comprised peripheral blood, obtained 360 days after TCRalphabeta/CD19-depleted stem cell transplant. This rearrangement joins TRBV7-9 to TRBJ2-2, with D perhaps given as TRBD1 or TRBD2 (6 bases each). The origin of this receptor is a female patient younger than 10 who had a stem cell transplant for Fanconi anemia, so the T cells may come from the graft donor. The CDR3 DNA sequence: TGTGCCAGCAGCTTAAGGGGGGAGTACACCGGGGAGCTGTTTTTT. Protein product: CASSLRGEYTGELFF.